A selection of T cell receptor beta chains follows, all from one sample in a study of T cells in Graves' hyperthyroidism and ophthalmopathy. TCRdb re-derived calls from the multiplex PCR reads in MiXCR, one entry per CDR3 protein. The sample yields roughly 630,000 distinct CDR3 sequences, about 15% seen once. Sequenced material: blood. The receptors shown here come from a young woman with Graves' hyperthyroidism. CDR3s include the opening cysteine and the closing phenylalanine or tryptophan. The order of the fields is D gene, V gene, J gene, clone size, CDR3 protein, CDR3 DNA. The D gene is left open where the match is weak. Only part of the rows carry a size: once, few, many, or a class if the clone is expanded.

D: NA
V: TRBV19
J: TRBJ2-3
size: once
CDR3: CASRSGEVGKDTQYF
DNA: TGTGCCTCGCGTTCAGGGGAGGTTGGAAAAGATACGCAGTATTTT

D: NA
V: TRBV6-5
J: TRBJ2-7
size: once
CDR3: CASSYPGTPVYEQYF
DNA: TGTGCCAGCAGTTACCCCGGGACACCAGTCTACGAGCAGTACTTC

D: NA
V: TRBV14
J: TRBJ1-4
size: few
CDR3: CASRKQSNEKLFF
DNA: TGTGCCAGCAGGAAACAGAGTAATGAAAAACTGTTTTTT

D: NA
V: TRBV29-1
J: TRBJ2-3
size: many
CDR3: CSVEVTGDTDTQYF
DNA: TGCAGCGTTGAAGTAACGGGAGACACAGATACGCAGTATTTT

D: TRBD2
V: TRBV7-3
J: TRBJ2-7
size: many
CDR3: CASSLGPSGSYEQYF
DNA: TGTGCCAGCAGCTTAGGTCCTAGCGGGAGTTACGAGCAGTACTTC

D: TRBD1
V: TRBV20-1
J: TRBJ2-3
size: many
CDR3: CSAGDRSRTDTQYF
DNA: TGCAGTGCCGGGGACAGGTCCAGGACAGATACGCAGTATTTT

D: TRBD1
V: TRBV3-1
J: TRBJ1-4
size: many
CDR3: CASSRRQGAREKLFF
DNA: TGTGCCAGCAGCCGAAGACAGGGGGCGAGAGAAAAACTGTTTTTT

D: NA
V: TRBV6-6
J: TRBJ2-3
size: few
CDR3: CASSYVAAAGDTQYF
DNA: TGTGCCAGCAGTTACGTAGCAGCCGCGGGAGATACGCAGTATTTT

D: NA
V: TRBV20-1
J: TRBJ2-7
size: many
CDR3: CSARDWYRSNYEQYF
DNA: TGCAGTGCTAGAGATTGGTACAGGTCCAACTACGAGCAGTACTTC

D: NA
V: TRBV10-3
J: TRBJ1-5
size: few
CDR3: CAISPTRVQVNQPQHF
DNA: TGTGCCATCAGTCCAACCCGGGTGCAGGTGAATCAGCCCCAGCATTTT

D: NA
V: TRBV4-2
J: TRBJ2-3
size: few
CDR3: CASSQGEKDTQYF
DNA: TGTGCCAGCAGCCAAGGGGAGAAAGATACGCAGTATTTT

D: NA
V: TRBV20-1
J: TRBJ2-1
size: many
CDR3: CSAHQDSTLNEQFF
DNA: TGCAGTGCCCACCAGGACTCGACGTTGAATGAGCAGTTCTTC

D: TRBD2
V: TRBV28
J: TRBJ2-7
size: NA
CDR3: CASSFVSGSRYEQYF
DNA: TGTGCCAGCAGTTTTGTTAGCGGGAGTCGGTACGAGCAGTACTTC

D: NA
V: TRBV30
J: TRBJ1-1
size: many
CDR3: CAWSVGISNTEAFF
DNA: TGTGCCTGGAGTGTAGGAATTTCGAACACTGAAGCTTTCTTT

D: TRBD1
V: TRBV7-9
J: TRBJ1-2
size: few
CDR3: CASRARTGGYGYTF
DNA: TGTGCCAGCAGGGCCAGGACAGGAGGATATGGCTACACCTTC

D: TRBD2
V: TRBV9
J: TRBJ2-1
size: few
CDR3: CASSLGLAGSEEQFF
DNA: TGTGCCAGCAGCTTGGGACTAGCGGGATCCGAGGAGCAGTTCTTC

D: NA
V: TRBV2
J: TRBJ1-5
size: many
CDR3: CASSIGSNSNQPQHF
DNA: TGTGCCAGCAGTATTGGCAGTAATAGCAATCAGCCCCAGCATTTT

D: TRBD1
V: TRBV30
J: TRBJ2-1
size: NA
CDR3: CAWSVDRGYGEQFF
DNA: TGTGCCTGGAGTGTAGACAGGGGATATGGTGAGCAGTTCTTC

D: NA
V: TRBV30
J: TRBJ2-7
size: NA
CDR3: CAWSGGGFYEQYF
DNA: TGTGCCTGGAGTGGAGGTGGCTTCTACGAGCAGTACTTC

D: TRBD2
V: TRBV6-2/TRBV6-3
J: TRBJ2-7
size: many
CDR3: CASRRGGLAGVDYEQYF
DNA: TGTGCCAGCAGGCGTGGGGGACTAGCGGGAGTTGACTACGAGCAGTACTTC

D: NA
V: TRBV5-6
J: TRBJ2-7
size: few
CDR3: CASSLMGFEQYF
DNA: TGTGCCAGCAGCTTGATGGGGTTCGAGCAGTACTTC

D: NA
V: TRBV10-3
J: TRBJ2-7
size: NA
CDR3: CAISEGQGSHEQYF
DNA: TGTGCCATCAGTGAGGGGCAGGGGAGCCACGAGCAGTACTTC